This T cell receptor (beta chain) was profiled in a study of blood T cell repertoires in COVID-19. Study-wide background: COVID-19 samples, acute and convalescent, were from the United States, Italy and Spain. Nucleic acid was either cDNA or gDNA, and it came from T cells, B-cell-depleted T cells, or PBMCs.

Produced via immunoSEQ multiplex PCR; TCRdb's table is partial and in-frame only. Among around 110,000 clones listed, about 89% were seen once. With 1 base clipped from V and 7 bases from J, the junction kept 4 bases outside the gene matches. The germline gives CDR1 SGHDT, CDR2 YYEEEE. The CDR3 length is 15 residues. This chain connects TRBV5-6 to TRBJ2-1; 11 bases map to TRBD2. The sequenced sample consisted of peripheral blood. The sequence was obtained from a woman aged 30 to 39 with acute or convalescent COVID-19. The CDR3 loop reads CASSLTSGGWNEQFF. CDR3 nucleotide sequence: TGTGCCAGCAGCTTGACTAGCGGGGGATGGAATGAGCAGTTCTTC.